This entry is about one T cell receptor (beta chain). Its antigen is unknown. The data belong to a study of response to subunit inactivated influenza vaccine. TCRdb re-derived calls from the RT-PCR reads in MiXCR, one entry per CDR3 protein. The sample includes about 620,000 distinct CDR3 sequences, roughly 12% of them seen just once. Study-wide results and limits: The authors offered the suggestion that each seasonal influenza vaccination recruits few new T cells.

This sample comprised PBMCs from blood, obtained on the day of vaccination. The origin of this receptor is a man aged 45-60 years who received an inactivated influenza vaccine.

CDR3 residues: CASSDAGLAPYNEQFF. The CDR3 nucleotides are TGTGCCAGCAGCGATGCGGGACTAGCGCCCTACAATGAGCAGTTCTTC. V gene TRBV6-1 combines with J gene TRBJ2-1; 10 bases are shared with TRBD2. Germline loops: CDR1 MNHNS, CDR2 SASEGT. V lost 6 bases and J lost 2; bases outside the gene matches: 7. The CDR3 length is 16 residues.